The 29 T cell receptor beta chains below come from one sample, sequenced in a study of PD-1 blockade in classical Hodgkin lymphoma. TCRdb keeps only in-frame clones here, not all; method: immunoSEQ multiplex PCR. Of 10,000 to 15,000 clones in the sample, around 85% were seen once. Every patient experienced relapse after autologous stem cell transplantation, and brentuximab vedotin exposure varied. Negative selection with magnets was how CD8+ T cells were isolated from the thawed PBMCs. This sample comprised CD8+ T cells from blood, obtained at baseline. Receptor source: a human donor with classical Hodgkin lymphoma.

The count of this clone is one. This rearrangement joins TRBV2 to TRBJ1-2; tentative D call: TRBD1 (6 bases). The germline V gene has CDR1 SNHLY and CDR2 FYNNEI. The germline V and J ends were trimmed by 6 bases and 8 bases, with 25 bases remaining between them. This CDR3 has 16 amino acids. The CDR3 protein is CASSNDAGAGGKGYTF. The CDR3, as DNA: TGTGCCAGCAGCAACGACGCGGGGGCTGGAGGGAAAGGCTACACCTTC.

The chain carries TRBV6-6 and TRBJ1-2; a weak D match, TRBD1 (5 bases). Germline-derived CDR1 and CDR2 are MNHNY and SVGAGI (reference sequence). CDR3 length: 14 amino acids. V gave up 6 bases and J gave up 6 bases, with 17 bases separating them. The CDR3 spells CASSQEWRGNGYTF. Here the CDR3 DNA reads TGTGCCAGCAGCCAGGAGTGGAGGGGTAATGGCTACACCTTC.

The chain uses TRBV7-7 and TRBJ2-5, with 8 positions matching TRBD1. With 5 bases clipped from V and 3 bases from J, the junction kept 5 bases outside the gene matches. Germline V lookup: CDR1 SSHAT, CDR2 FNYEAQ (reference sequence). The CDR3 is 14 residues long. The CDR3 nucleotides read TGTGCCAGCAGCGTTAACAGGGGGGAAGAGACCCAGTACTTC. Translating gives CASSVNRGEETQYF.

The chain employs TRBV6-1 and TRBJ1-1; D is unclear. In germline, CDR1 is MNHNS, CDR2 SASEGT. The CDR3 runs to 12 residues. Trimming took 8 bases from V and 4 from J, leaving 11 bases between them. CDR3 region: CASLGVGTEAFF. For the CDR3, the DNA is TGTGCCAGCTTGGGAGTGGGCACTGAAGCTTTCTTT.

The chain is built from TRBV27 and TRBJ2-7; D perhaps matches TRBD1 (6 bases). Germline CDR1 MNHEY, CDR2 SMNVEV (reference sequence). The CDR3 is 14 amino acids. Trimming stripped 3 bases from V and 3 bases from J, with 12 bases between. The CDR3 loop reads CASSFSGQNYEQYF. The DNA for the CDR3 is TGTGCCAGCAGTTTTTCCGGACAGAACTACGAGCAGTACTTC.

This rearrangement joins TRBV6-1 to TRBJ1-1; 8 bases are a match to TRBD1. V dropped 7 bases and J dropped 2; count of bases not matched to a gene: 9. The CDR3 covers 15 residues. Germline loops: CDR1 MNHNS, CDR2 SASEGT. CDR3 nucleotides: TGTGCCAGCACAGTATATCAGGGGGCAAACACTGAAGCTTTCTTT. Amino acid sequence: CASTVYQGANTEAFF.

The V and J genes are TRBV30 and TRBJ2-3; 10 bases are a match to TRBD1. The ends lost 2 bases at V and 3 bases at J; junction bases unmatched: 5. Germline lookup yields CDR1 GTSNPN and CDR2 SVGIG (reference sequence). CDR3 length equals 15 residues. Here the CDR3 reads CAWSRTGGATDTQYF. The CDR3, as DNA: TGTGCCTGGAGTCGGACAGGGGGAGCGACAGATACGCAGTATTTT.

The chain links TRBV7-2 to TRBJ2-1; 9 bases fit TRBD2. The CDR3 sequence is 14 residues long. The germline CDR1 and CDR2 sequences are SGHTA and FQGNSA. V was clipped by 1 base and J by 8 bases; unmatched bases: 3. CDR3: CASSLGTSVYEQFF. In DNA, the CDR3 is TGTGCCAGCAGCTTAGGGACTAGCGTTTATGAGCAGTTCTTC.

V usage is TRBV19 and J usage is TRBJ2-7; a weak D match, TRBD2 (5 bases). CDR3 length: 12 residues. Trimming stripped 4 bases from V and 6 bases from J, with 10 bases between. The germline gives CDR1 LNHDA, CDR2 SQIVND (reference sequence). In DNA form, the CDR3 reads TGTGCCAGTAGTAGAGGGTCTGGCGAGCAGTACTTC. Its translation is CASSRGSGEQYF.

This chain connects TRBV7-3 to TRBJ2-5, with no clear D. Germline CDR1 is SGHTA and CDR2 is FQGTGA. The CDR3 has 14 residues. In DNA form, the CDR3 reads TGTGCGTTTCGGCGCTCACCGGCCCAAGAGACCCAGTACTTC. It translates to CAFRRSPAQETQYF.

The chain couples TRBV9 to TRBJ1-4; D may be TRBD1 (6 bases). The CDR3 has 16 amino acids. V shed 3 bases and J shed 0 bases, with 12 bases lying between them. Germline CDR1 and CDR2: SGDLS and YYNGEE. In nucleotides, the CDR3 is TGTGCCAGCAGCGACGGGACATCTGCAACTAATGAAAAACTGTTTTTT. This encodes CASSDGTSATNEKLFF.

V gene TRBV13 combines with J gene TRBJ1-2; unclear D gene. The CDR3 is 11 amino acids. V lost 6 bases, J lost 6 bases, and 8 bases lay in between. The germline V gene has CDR1 PRHDT and CDR2 FYEKMQ (reference sequence). The CDR3 protein is CASSRANGYTF. The CDR3 region has the DNA TGTGCCAGCAGTAGGGCGAATGGCTACACCTTC.

This clone was seen once. The chain carries TRBV9 and TRBJ2-7; TRBD2 might be the D (6 bases). The ends were cut back, 4 bases at V and 2 bases at J, with 10 bases in the middle. The CDR3 has 13 residues. The germline CDR1 and CDR2 sequences are SGDLS and YYNGEE. CDR3: CASSPGGTYEQYF. For the CDR3, the DNA is TGTGCCAGCAGCCCCGGGGGAACCTACGAGCAGTACTTC.

The CDR3 loop reads CASSSPLNLRGTEAFF. The CDR3 nucleotides are TGTGCCAGCAGCTCGCCCCTAAACCTACGGGGCACTGAAGCTTTCTTT. The chain carries TRBV11-2 and TRBJ1-1; unclear D gene. This CDR3 is 16 amino acids long. V lost 4 bases and J lost 4, with 19 bases in between. Germline CDR1 is SGHAT and CDR2 is FQNNGV.

This chain links TRBV7-3 with TRBJ2-1; 14 bases map to TRBD2. The CDR3 loop spans 15 amino acids. V dropped 5 bases and J dropped 8; count of bases not matched to a gene: 5. Germline CDR1 reads SGHTA; CDR2 reads FQGTGA. The CDR3 protein is CASSQRGLAGDEQFF. For the CDR3, the DNA is TGTGCCAGCAGCCAAAGGGGACTAGCGGGGGATGAGCAGTTCTTC.

The J gene is TRBJ2-1, the V gene TRBV7-2; D not certain. This CDR3 comprises 12 residues. The germline gives CDR1 SGHTA, CDR2 FQGNSA. V lost 2 bases, J lost 5 bases, and 4 bases lay in between. The CDR3 DNA is TGTGCCAGCAGCTTAATGGACAATGAGCAGTTCTTC. Translating gives CASSLMDNEQFF.

The chain employs TRBV7-9 and TRBJ2-2; D gene ambiguous. V lost 4 bases, J lost 0 bases, and 15 bases lay in between. The CDR3 length is 17 residues. Germline assignment: CDR1 SEHNR and CDR2 FQNEAQ (reference sequence). CDR3 amino acids: CASSSLGAFTNTGELFF. The CDR3 region has the DNA TGTGCCAGCAGCTCATTAGGTGCCTTCACGAACACCGGGGAGCTGTTTTTT.

This clone was recorded a few times. The DNA for the CDR3 is TGTGCCAGTAGTGTGGGACCGGGCTACGAGCAGTACTTC. Translating gives CASSVGPGYEQYF. The V call is TRBV19, the J call TRBJ2-7; D could derive from TRBD1 or TRBD2 (5 bases each). Germline V gene sequence: CDR1 LNHDA, CDR2 SQIVND (reference sequence). The CDR3 totals 13 residues. Trimming left V 5 bases short and J 3 bases short, with 11 bases between.

This sequence joins TRBV6-1 and TRBJ2-3, with TRBD1 as a possible D gene (5 bases). CDR1 is MNHNS and CDR2 is SASEGT in the germline V gene. V was clipped by 2 bases and J by 2 bases, with 11 bases between them. There are 15 residues in the CDR3. CDR3 loop: CASSERQGFTDTQYF. The CDR3 DNA sequence: TGTGCCAGCAGTGAAAGGCAGGGATTCACAGATACGCAGTATTTT.

In this sample, this clone turned up once. The V gene is TRBV28, the J gene TRBJ1-2; 11 bases match TRBD1. Germline V gene sequence: CDR1 MDHEN, CDR2 SYDVKM. J lost 4 bases, V lost 6 bases, and 7 bases had no gene match. CDR3 length: 15 residues. In nucleotides, the CDR3 is TGTGCCAGCAGCCTACTGGGACAGGGGGGCTATGGCTACACCTTC. It translates to CASSLLGQGGYGYTF.

V is TRBV28 and J is TRBJ1-4; TRBD1 aligns across 9 bases. Germline V gives CDR1 MDHEN, CDR2 SYDVKM. The V segment lost 6 bases and the J segment 8 bases; nucleotides outside the gene matches: 19. This CDR3 contains 18 residues. In DNA form, the CDR3 reads TGTGCCAGCAGCTCCTTGGGTCAACGGGACAGGGCCAACGAAAAACTGTTTTTT. Residues: CASSSLGQRDRANEKLFF.

V is TRBV9 and J is TRBJ2-3; D might be TRBD1 or TRBD2, each matching 5 bases. Germline CDR1 is SGDLS and CDR2 is YYNGEE. There are 15 residues in the CDR3. V was pared by 3 bases and J by 5 bases, with 16 bases between. The CDR3 here is CASSAGTRQEDTQYF. In nucleotides, the CDR3 is TGTGCCAGCAGCGCAGGGACCCGGCAGGAAGATACGCAGTATTTT. Variable domain in full (rest from reference TRBV9 and TRBJ2-3): DSGVTQTPKHLITATGQRVTLRCSPRSGDLSVYWYQQSLDQGLQFLIQYYNGEERAKGNILERFSAQQFPDLHSELNLSSLELGDSALYFCASSAGTRQEDTQYFGPGTRLTVL.

V gene TRBV4-2 combines with J gene TRBJ2-1, with TRBD2 matching 8 bases. This CDR3 has 15 residues. Per germline, CDR1 LGHNA and CDR2 YNFKEQ. The J segment lost 6 bases and the V segment lost 4 bases, leaving 8 bases of the junction unmatched. The CDR3 loop is CASSLATSEINEQFF. The CDR3 coding sequence is TGTGCCAGCAGCCTGGCGACTAGCGAAATCAATGAGCAGTTCTTC.

The chain recombines TRBV6-6 with TRBJ2-2; D not resolved. Germline assignment: CDR1 MNHNY and CDR2 SVGAGI (reference sequence). Trimming left V 7 bases short and J 4 bases short, with 4 bases between. CDR3 length: 11 residues. The CDR3 sequence is CASTLTGELFF. In nucleotides, the CDR3 is TGTGCCAGCACCCTCACCGGGGAGCTGTTTTTT.

This clone has more than one count but fewer than ten. The chain joins TRBV7-9 to TRBJ1-2; tentatively, D is TRBD1 (5 bases). The germline CDR1 and CDR2 sequences are SEHNR and FQNEAQ (reference sequence). CDR3 length: 12 amino acids. Trimming cost V 0 bases and J 7 bases, with 6 bases left between them. The CDR3 is CASSLAGAGYTF. CDR3 DNA sequence: TGTGCCAGCAGCTTAGCAGGGGCTGGCTACACCTTC.

V is TRBV21-1 and J is TRBJ1-4. TRBV21-1 corresponds to a pseudogene. The CDR3 runs 14 residues. CDR3 loop: CASSEWFTNEKLFF. The CDR3 region has the DNA TGTGCCAGCAGCGAGTGGTTCACTAATGAAAAACTGTTTTTT.

A few counts support this clone. The chain links TRBV19 to TRBJ2-7, with a weak D call TRBD1 (7 bases). The CDR3 runs 14 residues. Trimming stripped 1 base from V and 4 bases from J, with 11 bases between. CDR1 and CDR2 from the germline V gene are LNHDA and SQIVND (reference sequence). This chain's CDR3 is CASSIVAGGYEQYF. The CDR3 DNA is TGTGCCAGTAGTATAGTAGCAGGGGGGTACGAGCAGTACTTC.

V and J are TRBV19 and TRBJ1-1; D gene ambiguous. CDR1 is LNHDA and CDR2 is SQIVND in the germline V gene (reference sequence). This CDR3 is 12 amino acids long. V lost 8 bases and J 1 base, leaving 8 bases between the germline ends. In DNA, the CDR3 is TGTGCCAGTGGGCCCAGGAACACTGAAGCTTTCTTT. This translates into CASGPRNTEAFF.

The chain combines TRBV28 with TRBJ1-2; 7 bases agree with TRBD1. Germline-derived CDR1 and CDR2 are MDHEN and SYDVKM. The CDR3 has 15 amino acids. V gave up 7 bases and J gave up 4 bases; unmatched junction bases: 12. The CDR3 loop is CASIPGQDSPYGYTF. DNA of the CDR3: TGTGCCAGCATTCCAGGACAGGATTCTCCCTATGGCTACACCTTC.